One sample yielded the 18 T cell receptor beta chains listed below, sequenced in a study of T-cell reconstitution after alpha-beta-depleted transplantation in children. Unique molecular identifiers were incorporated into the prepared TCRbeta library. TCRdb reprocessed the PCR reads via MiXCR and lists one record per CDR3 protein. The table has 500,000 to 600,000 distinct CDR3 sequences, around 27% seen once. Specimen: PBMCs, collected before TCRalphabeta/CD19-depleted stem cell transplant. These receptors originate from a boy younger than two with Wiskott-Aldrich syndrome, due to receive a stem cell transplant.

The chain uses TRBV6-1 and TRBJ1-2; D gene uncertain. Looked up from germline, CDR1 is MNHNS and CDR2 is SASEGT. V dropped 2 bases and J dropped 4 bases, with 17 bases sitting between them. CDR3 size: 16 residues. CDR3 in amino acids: CASSERRPGPVYGYTF. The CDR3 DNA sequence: TGTGCCAGCAGTGAACGCAGGCCTGGTCCCGTCTATGGCTACACCTTC.

CDR3 in DNA: TGTGCCAGCAGGAAAACAGGGACTGGGGCCAACGTCCTGACTTTC. Translating gives CASRKTGTGANVLTF. The J gene is TRBJ2-6, the V gene TRBV12-3 or TRBV12-4, with TRBD1 as a possible D gene (6 bases). Trimming removed 6 bases at V and 2 bases at J, with 11 bases between. The CDR3 is 15 amino acids.

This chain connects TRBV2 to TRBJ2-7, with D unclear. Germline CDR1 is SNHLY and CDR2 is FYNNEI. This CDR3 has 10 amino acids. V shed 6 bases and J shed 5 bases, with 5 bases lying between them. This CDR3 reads CASRGNEQYF. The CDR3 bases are TGTGCCAGCAGGGGAAACGAGCAGTACTTC.

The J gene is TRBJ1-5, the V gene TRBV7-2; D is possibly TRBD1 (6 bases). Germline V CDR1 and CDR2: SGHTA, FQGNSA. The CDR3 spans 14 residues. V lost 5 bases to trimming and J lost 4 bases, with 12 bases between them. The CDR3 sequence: CASSQGTSNQPQHF. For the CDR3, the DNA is TGTGCCAGCAGCCAGGGGACAAGTAATCAGCCCCAGCATTTT.

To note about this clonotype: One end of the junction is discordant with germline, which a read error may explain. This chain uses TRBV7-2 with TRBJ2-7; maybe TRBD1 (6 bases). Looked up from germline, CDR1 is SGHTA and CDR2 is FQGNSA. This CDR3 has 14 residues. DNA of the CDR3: TGTGCCAGCAGCCTAGCAGGACAGTCGTACGAGCAGTACTTC. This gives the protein CASSLAGQSYEQYF.

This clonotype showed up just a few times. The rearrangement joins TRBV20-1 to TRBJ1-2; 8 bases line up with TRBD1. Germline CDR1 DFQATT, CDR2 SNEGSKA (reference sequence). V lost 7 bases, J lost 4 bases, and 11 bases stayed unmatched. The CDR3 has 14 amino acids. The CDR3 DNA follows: TGCAGTGATATCCGAGACAGGGGTTTCTATGGCTACACCTTC. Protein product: CSDIRDRGFYGYTF.

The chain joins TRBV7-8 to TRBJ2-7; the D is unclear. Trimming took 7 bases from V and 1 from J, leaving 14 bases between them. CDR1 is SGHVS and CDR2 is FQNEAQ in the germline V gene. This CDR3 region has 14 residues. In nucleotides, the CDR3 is TGTGCCAGCACCAAAAGCGATAGGTCCTACGAGCAGTACTTC. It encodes CASTKSDRSYEQYF.

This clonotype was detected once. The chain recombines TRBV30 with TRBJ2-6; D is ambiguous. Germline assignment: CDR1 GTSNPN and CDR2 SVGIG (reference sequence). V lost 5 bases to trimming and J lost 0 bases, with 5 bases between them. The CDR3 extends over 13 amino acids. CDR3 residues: CAWEISGANVLTF. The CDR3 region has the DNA TGTGCCTGGGAGATCTCTGGGGCCAACGTCCTGACTTTC.

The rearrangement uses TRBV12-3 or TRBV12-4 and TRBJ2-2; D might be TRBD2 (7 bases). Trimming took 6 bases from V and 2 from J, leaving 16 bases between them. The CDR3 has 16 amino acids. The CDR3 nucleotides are TGTGCCAGCAGCAAATGGGGGGGACAAAACACCGGGGAGCTGTTTTTT. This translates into CASSKWGGQNTGELFF.

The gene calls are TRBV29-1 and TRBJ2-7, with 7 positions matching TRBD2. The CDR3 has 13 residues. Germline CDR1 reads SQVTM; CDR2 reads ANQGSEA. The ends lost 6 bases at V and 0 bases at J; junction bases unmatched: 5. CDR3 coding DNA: TGCAGCGTGAGCGGGAAAAGCTCCTACGAGCAGTACTTC. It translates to CSVSGKSSYEQYF.

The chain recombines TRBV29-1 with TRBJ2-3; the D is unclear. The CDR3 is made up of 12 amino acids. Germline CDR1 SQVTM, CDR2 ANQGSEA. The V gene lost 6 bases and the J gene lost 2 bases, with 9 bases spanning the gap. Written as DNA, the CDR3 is TGCAGCGTCGACGTTCTCACAGATACGCAGTATTTT. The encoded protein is CSVDVLTDTQYF.

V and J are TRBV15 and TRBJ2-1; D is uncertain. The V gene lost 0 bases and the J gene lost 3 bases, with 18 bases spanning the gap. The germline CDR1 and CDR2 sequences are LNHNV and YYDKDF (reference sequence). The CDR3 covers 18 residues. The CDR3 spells CATSRDPATAAVYNEQFF. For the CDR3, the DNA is TGTGCCACCAGCAGAGATCCTGCGACTGCGGCGGTCTACAATGAGCAGTTCTTC.

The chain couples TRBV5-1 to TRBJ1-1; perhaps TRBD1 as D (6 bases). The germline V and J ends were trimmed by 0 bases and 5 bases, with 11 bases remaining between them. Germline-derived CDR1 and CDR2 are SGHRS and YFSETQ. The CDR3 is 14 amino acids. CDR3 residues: CASSLEQGRTEAFF. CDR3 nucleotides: TGCGCCAGCAGCTTGGAACAGGGCCGAACTGAAGCTTTCTTT.

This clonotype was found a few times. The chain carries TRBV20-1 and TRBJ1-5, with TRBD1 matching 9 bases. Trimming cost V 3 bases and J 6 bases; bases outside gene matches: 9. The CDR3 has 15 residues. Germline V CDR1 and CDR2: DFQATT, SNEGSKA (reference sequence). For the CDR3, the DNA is TGCAGTGCTAGCCTCGGGACAGGGCCTAGTCAGCCCCAGCATTTT. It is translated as CSASLGTGPSQPQHF.

The CDR3 protein is CASSLWVDLGENTEAFF. In nucleotides, the CDR3 is TGTGCCAGCAGCTTGTGGGTGGACCTCGGGGAGAACACTGAAGCTTTCTTT. V and J are TRBV5-8 and TRBJ1-1; no clear D gene. Germline V gene sequence: CDR1 SGHTS, CDR2 YDEGEE. Between the trimmed V and J ends, which lost 1 base and 1 base, there was a span of 17 bases. The CDR3 sequence is 17 residues long.

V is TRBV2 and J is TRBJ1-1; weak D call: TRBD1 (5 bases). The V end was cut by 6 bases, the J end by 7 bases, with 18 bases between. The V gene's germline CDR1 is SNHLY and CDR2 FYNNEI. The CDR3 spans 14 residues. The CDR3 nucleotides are TGTGCCAGCAGGGCGGACACGACTTACATTGAAGCTTTCTTT. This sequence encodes CASRADTTYIEAFF.

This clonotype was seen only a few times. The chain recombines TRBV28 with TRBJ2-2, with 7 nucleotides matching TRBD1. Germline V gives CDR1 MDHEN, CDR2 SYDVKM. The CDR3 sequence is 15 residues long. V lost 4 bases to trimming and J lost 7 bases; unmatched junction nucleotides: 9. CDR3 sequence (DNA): TGTGCCAGCAGTTACCTAGACAGGGAAGGCGGGGAGCTGTTTTTT. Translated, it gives CASSYLDREGGELFF. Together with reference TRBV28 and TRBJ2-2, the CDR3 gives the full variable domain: DVKVTQSSRYLVKRTGEKVFLECVQDMDHENMFWYRQDPGLGLRLIYFSYDVKMKEKGDIPEGYSVSREKKERFSLILESASTNQTSMYLCASSYLDREGGELFFGEGSRLTVL.

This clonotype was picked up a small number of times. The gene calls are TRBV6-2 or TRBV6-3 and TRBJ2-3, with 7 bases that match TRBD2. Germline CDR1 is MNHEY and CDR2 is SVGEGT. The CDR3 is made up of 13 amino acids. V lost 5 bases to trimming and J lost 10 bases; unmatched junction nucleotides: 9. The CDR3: CASSDQTSTPQYF. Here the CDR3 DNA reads TGTGCCAGCAGTGACCAGACTAGCACCCCGCAGTATTTT.